These T cell receptor beta chains were read from a single sample in a study of blood T cells in healthy people across ages. TCRdb re-called the 5' RACE reads through MiXCR, storing one row per CDR3 protein. The table shows approximately 800,000 distinct CDR3 sequences, with approximately 53% occurring only once. The specimen sequenced was blood. The receptors derive from a man between 40 and 49 years old in good health. Both conserved end residues are part of each CDR3. A D gene is named only where the DNA matches it firmly. Rows may omit the clone size; those that give it use once, few, many or a size class.

V	size	J	D	DNA	CDR3
TRBV3-1	-	TRBJ2-3	TRBD2	TGTGCCAGCAGCCTCAACGCGGGGGGGCTCACAGATACGCAGTATTTT	CASSLNAGGLTDTQYF
TRBV30	-	TRBJ2-7	-	TGTGCCTGGATCCAGCCTGGGGGATACGAGCAGTACTTC	CAWIQPGGYEQYF
TRBV5-1	-	TRBJ2-4	-	TGCGCCAGCAGCCCCACTAGCACCCTAAACATTCAGTACTTC	CASSPTSTLNIQYF
TRBV5-1	few	TRBJ2-1	-	TGCGCCAGCACCAAGGCCCAACTCAATGAGCAGTTCTTC	CASTKAQLNEQFF
TRBV29-1	few	TRBJ1-2	-	TGCAGCGATACAGGGATTTTTCATGGCTACACCTTC	CSDTGIFHGYTF
TRBV28	-	TRBJ1-5	TRBD1	TGTGCCAGCAGTCCCAGACAGGGAAGGGGGGTGAATCAGCCCCAGCATTTT	CASSPRQGRGVNQPQHF
TRBV12-3/TRBV12-4	few	TRBJ1-2	-	TGTGCCAGCAGTTTCCAGGGATTGGACTACACCTTC	CASSFQGLDYTF
TRBV5-1	-	TRBJ2-1	-	TGCGCCAGCAGCTTGGTTGGCGTGCTCGGGGATGAGCAGTTCTTC	CASSLVGVLGDEQFF
TRBV6-1	few	TRBJ2-5	-	TGTGCCAGCAGTGAAGGAGGGCTAGGATCGGAGACCCAGTACTTC	CASSEGGLGSETQYF
TRBV27	-	TRBJ2-2	-	TGTGCCAGCAGTTTAGCTAACCCGAACACCGGGGAGCCGTTTTTT	CASSLANPNTGEPFF
TRBV5-1	-	TRBJ2-1	-	TGCGCCAGCAGCTCCGGGGAGGATCCGTACAATGAGCAGTTCTTC	CASSSGEDPYNEQFF
TRBV12-3/TRBV12-4	-	TRBJ1-2	-	TGTGCCAGCAGTCCTCGGGTTAGGGCCGTGGGCTACACCTTC	CASSPRVRAVGYTF
TRBV7-2	-	TRBJ2-5	-	TGTGCCAGCAGCCAAAGTAGTGGCAGGGTCGAAGAGACCCAGTACTTC	CASSQSSGRVEETQYF
TRBV5-1	-	TRBJ2-3	TRBD2	TGCGCCAGCAGCTGGATAGCGGGGGGTAGCACAGATACGCAGTATTTT	CASSWIAGGSTDTQYF
TRBV6-2/TRBV6-3	few	TRBJ2-5	-	TGTGCCAGCAGTTCGGGGACCCAGTACTTC	CASSSGTQYF
TRBV15	-	TRBJ2-7	-	TGTGCCACCAGCAGAGATTCCGGAGAATCCGGCGAGCAGTACTTC	CATSRDSGESGEQYF
TRBV7-2	-	TRBJ1-2	-	TGTGCCAGCACCGTAGGGAGCCAGGGCTATGGCTACACCTTC	CASTVGSQGYGYTF
TRBV20-1	-	TRBJ2-3	TRBD2	TGCAGTGCTTATACTCGGACTAGCGGTACAGATACGCAGTATTTT	CSAYTRTSGTDTQYF
TRBV7-2	-	TRBJ2-7	TRBD1	TGTGCCAGCAGCTTCCCGGGACAGGGGCGAGAGCGGGGGCCTTACAATGAGCAGTACTTC	CASSFPGQGRERGPYNEQYF
TRBV29-1	-	TRBJ2-4	TRBD2	TGCAGCTCATGGACTAGCGGGAACAAAAACATTCAGTACTTC	CSSWTSGNKNIQYF
TRBV18	once	TRBJ2-7	TRBD1	TGTGCCAGCTCACCACCGGCGACAGGGATCAATGAGCAGTACTTC	CASSPPATGINEQYF
TRBV2	once	TRBJ2-4	-	TGTGCCAGCATGGCGGACACCGAAAACATTCAGTACTTC	CASMADTENIQYF